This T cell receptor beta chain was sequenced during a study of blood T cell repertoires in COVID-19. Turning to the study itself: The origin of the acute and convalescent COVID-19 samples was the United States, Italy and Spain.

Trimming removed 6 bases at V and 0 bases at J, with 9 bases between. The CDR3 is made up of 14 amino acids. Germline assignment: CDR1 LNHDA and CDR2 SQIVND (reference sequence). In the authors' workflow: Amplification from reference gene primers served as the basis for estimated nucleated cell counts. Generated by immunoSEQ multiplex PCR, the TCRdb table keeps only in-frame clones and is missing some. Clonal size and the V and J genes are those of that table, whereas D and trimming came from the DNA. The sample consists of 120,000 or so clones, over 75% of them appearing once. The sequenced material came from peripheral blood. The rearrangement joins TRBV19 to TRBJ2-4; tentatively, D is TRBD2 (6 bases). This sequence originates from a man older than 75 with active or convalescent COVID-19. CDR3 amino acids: CASRTGLAKNIQYF. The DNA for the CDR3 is TGTGCCAGTAGGACGGGACTAGCCAAAAACATTCAGTACTTC.